This T cell receptor beta chain is from a study of CD8 T cells in ankylosing spondylitis. Study-level results: Disease-linked clones had a CD8+ phenotype and relatively low frequency in peripheral blood. Matched ankylosing spondylitis synovial fluid reportedly showed significant enrichment of disease-linked clones.

A word on this clonotype: The target antigen is unknown.

Quantitative 5'-RACE with molecular barcodes produced the TCR beta libraries. One entry per CDR3 protein results from TCRdb running MiXCR on the 5' RACE reads. The sample records some 240,000 distinct CDR3 sequences, 15% to 20% being singletons. This CDR3 comprises 17 residues. CDR1 is LGHNA and CDR2 is YNFKEQ in the germline V gene. V lost 2 bases to trimming and J lost 0 bases, with 14 bases between them. This chain joins TRBV4-2 and TRBJ2-4; D unclear. Sequencing was carried out using blood, either unsorted or a sorted T cell fraction (not recorded which). The clonotype was recovered from a male donor with ankylosing spondylitis or in good health (not recorded which). The CDR3 reads CASSQHPSVLAKNIQYF. As DNA, the CDR3 is TGTGCCAGCAGCCAACATCCGTCGGTACTAGCCAAAAACATTCAGTACTTC.